The next 18 T cell receptor beta chains were all read from a single sample in a study of blood T cell repertoires in COVID-19. TCRdb's copy holds only in-frame clones and misses some; the assay was immunoSEQ multiplex PCR. The sample gives roughly 570,000 clones, roughly nine tenths of which show up once; roughly 7.3% is in the top ten. Sequencing was performed on peripheral blood. These receptors came from a woman in her forties or fifties with COVID-19, enrolled during active disease.

This chain links TRBV7-3 with TRBJ2-7; possible D gene TRBD1, 6 bases. This CDR3 is built from 15 residues. The V and J ends lost 2 bases and 4 bases respectively, with 15 bases between them. Looked up from germline, CDR1 is SGHTA and CDR2 is FQGTGA. CDR3 residues: CASSLDGTRTYEQYF. In DNA, the CDR3 is TGTGCCAGCAGCTTAGATGGGACACGGACGTACGAGCAGTACTTC.

V gene TRBV9 combines with J gene TRBJ2-5; 13 positions agree with TRBD2. Germline V gene sequence: CDR1 SGDLS, CDR2 YYNGEE. The V and J ends lost 4 bases and 1 base, in that order; junction bases with no gene match: 4. CDR3 length: 16 residues. The CDR3 here is CASSPGLAGSQETQYF. The CDR3 DNA is TGTGCCAGCAGCCCGGGACTAGCGGGGTCCCAAGAGACCCAGTACTTC. The variable domain in full, with the rest retrieved from reference TRBV9 and TRBJ2-5, is DSGVTQTPKHLITATGQRVTLRCSPRSGDLSVYWYQQSLDQGLQFLIQYYNGEERAKGNILERFSAQQFPDLHSELNLSSLELGDSALYFCASSPGLAGSQETQYFGPGTRLLVL.

The rearrangement uses TRBV4-2 and TRBJ2-1; TRBD2 aligns across 8 bases. CDR1 LGHNA and CDR2 YNFKEQ come from the germline V gene. V trimming: 0 bases; J trimming: 6 bases; junction bases outside the gene matches: 7. The length of the CDR3 is 16 residues. CDR3 nucleotides: TGTGCCAGCAGCCAAGACGGATTAGCGGGGACCAATGAGCAGTTCTTC. Amino acids: CASSQDGLAGTNEQFF.

The chain uses TRBV12-3 or TRBV12-4 and TRBJ2-7; D is possibly TRBD2 (6 bases). CDR3 length: 13 residues. V was pared by 3 bases and J by 3 bases, with 9 bases between. DNA for the CDR3: TGTGCCAGCAGTTTGCGGGATGGCTACGAGCAGTACTTC. As protein: CASSLRDGYEQYF.

V usage is TRBV19 and J usage is TRBJ1-1; 7 positions agree with TRBD1. After removal of 7 bases from V and 0 bases from J, the junction contained 8 bases not matched to a gene. The CDR3 is 15 amino acids. Germline assignment: CDR1 LNHDA and CDR2 SQIVND (reference sequence). The CDR3, as DNA: TGTGCCAGTACCCGAGTGGGACAGATGAACACTGAAGCTTTCTTT. This sequence encodes CASTRVGQMNTEAFF.

The chain employs TRBV6-1 and TRBJ1-5, with D unclear. V was clipped by 1 base and J by 4 bases, with 11 bases between them. CDR3 length equals 15 residues. From germline, CDR1 is MNHNS and CDR2 SASEGT. The CDR3 sequence is CASSEGALPNQPQHF. CDR3 coding DNA: TGTGCCAGCAGTGAAGGGGCCCTACCAAATCAGCCCCAGCATTTT.

This clone was seen only once. The chain carries TRBV9 and TRBJ2-7; 8 bases are a match to TRBD2. CDR1 is SGDLS, CDR2 YYNGEE, per germline. The CDR3 is 15 residues long. V gave up 0 bases and J gave up 6 bases; unmatched junction bases: 8. This chain's CDR3 is CASSVGLAGLVEQYF. In DNA form, the CDR3 reads TGTGCCAGCAGCGTAGGTTTAGCGGGGTTAGTCGAGCAGTACTTC.

As concerns this clone: This same CDR3 is encoded by further DNA sequences in the sample. V gene TRBV9 combines with J gene TRBJ2-3, with D possibly being TRBD1 (6 bases). Trimming took off 0 bases at V and 3 bases at J, with 8 bases between the two ends. Germline V gives CDR1 SGDLS, CDR2 YYNGEE. The CDR3 is 14 residues long. The CDR3 DNA sequence: TGTGCCAGCAGCGTAGACCAGGGGACAGATACGCAGTATTTT. Protein sequence: CASSVDQGTDTQYF.

The rearrangement links TRBV2 to TRBJ1-1; D not certain. V was trimmed by 1 base and J by 1 base, leaving 16 bases between them. The CDR3 runs to 17 residues. CDR1 and CDR2 (germline): SNHLY, FYNNEI. CDR3 DNA sequence: TGTGCCAGCAGTGAAGACGTGGGTGCCTCAGGGAACACTGAAGCTTTCTTT. It yields the protein CASSEDVGASGNTEAFF.

The CDR3 DNA sequence: TGTGCCAGCAGTATGGATTCAGCGTCAGATACGCAGTATTTT. Its translation is CASSMDSASDTQYF. This chain joins TRBV27 and TRBJ2-3; D unclear. The CDR3 has 14 amino acids. Germline CDR1 MNHEY, CDR2 SMNVEV (reference sequence). Trimming shortened V by 5 bases and J by 4 bases, and 13 bases separated the two germline ends.

In this sample, this clone turned up a few times. The chain joins TRBV19 to TRBJ1-5; possibly TRBD1 for D (6 bases). CDR1 is LNHDA and CDR2 is SQIVND in the germline V gene (reference sequence). The CDR3 runs to 14 residues. Deletions cut 9 bases from V and 3 bases from J, with 15 bases between. The CDR3 loop reads CASTSTGFNQPQHF. In DNA, the CDR3 is TGTGCCAGCACTTCCACAGGGTTCAATCAGCCCCAGCATTTT. Based on the CDR3 plus reference TRBV19 and TRBJ1-5, the full variable domain is DGGITQSPKYLFRKEGQNVTLSCEQNLNHDAMYWYRQDPGQGLRLIYYSQIVNDFQKGDIAEGYSVSREKKESFPLTVTSAQKNPTAFYLCASTSTGFNQPQHFGDGTRLSIL.

The genes are TRBV5-1 and TRBJ1-3; D gene uncertain. This CDR3 comprises 14 residues. The V and J ends lost 0 bases and 4 bases respectively, with 8 bases between them. CDR1 is SGHRS, CDR2 YFSETQ, per germline. The CDR3: CASSLDSYGNTIYF. CDR3 sequence (DNA): TGCGCCAGCAGCTTGGACTCTTACGGAAACACCATATATTTT.

This rearrangement joins TRBV27 to TRBJ1-5; D is ambiguous. The CDR3 runs 14 residues. Germline V lookup: CDR1 MNHEY, CDR2 SMNVEV (reference sequence). V shed 2 bases and J shed 7 bases, with 12 bases lying between them. CDR3 coding DNA: TGTGCCAGCAGTTTAGTGCCGGAGGCCCAGCCCCAGCATTTT. This gives the protein CASSLVPEAQPQHF.

V usage is TRBV2 and J usage is TRBJ1-1; no reliable D call. Trimming took off 7 bases at V and 2 bases at J, with 11 bases between the two ends. Per the germline V gene, CDR1 is SNHLY and CDR2 is FYNNEI. This CDR3 spans 13 amino acids. The DNA for the CDR3 is TGTGCCAGCACACTGGTTCTAAACACTGAAGCTTTCTTT. It encodes CASTLVLNTEAFF.

The chain recombines TRBV29-1 with TRBJ2-1; D is unclear. This CDR3 is 10 amino acids long. Looked up from germline, CDR1 is SQVTM and CDR2 is ANQGSEA. CDR3 sequence reads: CGTSYNEQFF. CDR3 DNA: TGCGGTACATCCTACAATGAGCAGTTCTTC.

The gene calls are TRBV7-2 and TRBJ1-5, with D possibly TRBD1 on 5 matching bases. Trimming took 5 bases from V and 3 from J, leaving 11 bases between them. The CDR3 consists of 14 residues. The germline CDR1 and CDR2 sequences are SGHTA and FQGNSA. The chain's CDR3 is CASSRTGFNQPQHF. The DNA for the CDR3 is TGTGCCAGCAGCCGTACAGGATTCAATCAGCCCCAGCATTTT.

J is TRBJ1-2 and V is TRBV7-9; D is unresolved. V lost 3 bases to trimming and J lost 0 bases, with 11 bases between them. The V gene's germline CDR1 is SEHNR and CDR2 FQNEAQ (reference sequence). The CDR3 consists of 15 residues. CDR3 in amino acids: CASSLIQETNYGYTF. CDR3 coding DNA: TGTGCCAGCAGCTTGATCCAGGAAACTAACTATGGCTACACCTTC.

V usage is TRBV18 and J usage is TRBJ1-1, with D possibly being TRBD1 (6 bases). The V gene's germline CDR1 is KGHSH and CDR2 LQKENI. The ends were cut back, 4 bases at V and 7 bases at J, with 13 bases in the middle. There are 13 residues in the CDR3. In nucleotides, the CDR3 is TGTGCCAGCTCACTCAGACAGGCCAATGAAGCTTTCTTT. Translating it yields CASSLRQANEAFF.